The 26 T cell receptor beta chains reported below all come from one sample, sequenced in a study of Ad26.COV2.S vaccination and SARS-CoV-2 variants. The data were produced by immunoSEQ multiplex PCR, yet TCRdb's version contains in-frame clones alone and is incomplete. The top ten hold approximately 15% of the sample, which has around 100,000 clones, around three quarters seen once. Material: peripheral blood, obtained after recovery from COVID-19. Receptor source: a human donor who had recovered from COVID-19.

The chain joins TRBV4-3 to TRBJ2-3; 9 nucleotides match TRBD2. Germline V CDR1 and CDR2: LGHNA, YSLEER. The length of the CDR3 is 17 residues. Trimming cost V 1 base and J 2 bases; bases outside gene matches: 7. The CDR3 is CASSQVIIAGDTDTQYF. In nucleotides, the CDR3 is TGCGCCAGCAGCCAAGTGATAATAGCGGGGGACACAGATACGCAGTATTTT.

V usage is TRBV5-5 and J usage is TRBJ2-2, with 9 bases identical to TRBD1. There are 15 residues in the CDR3. V trimming: 4 bases; J trimming: 4 bases; junction bases outside the gene matches: 5. CDR1 and CDR2 from the germline V gene are SGHKS and YYEKEE (reference sequence). The CDR3 spells CASSPGTGTTGELFF. The CDR3 DNA reads as TGTGCCAGCAGCCCTGGGACAGGGACCACCGGGGAGCTGTTTTTT. Drawing the rest from reference TRBV5-5 and TRBJ2-2, the complete variable domain is DAGVTQSPTHLIKTRGQQVTLRCSPISGHKSVSWYQQVLGQGPQFIFQYYEKEERGRGNFPDRFSARQFPNYSSELNVNALLLGDSALYLCASSPGTGTTGELFFGEGSRLTVL.

This chain links TRBV6-2 or TRBV6-3 with TRBJ2-3, with TRBD1 matching 8 bases. The CDR3 length is 15 residues. Germline CDR1 MNHEY, CDR2 SVGEGT. With 6 bases clipped from V and 6 bases from J, the junction kept 11 bases outside the gene matches. The CDR3 loop is CASSPQGTGWDTQYF. The CDR3 region has the DNA TGTGCCAGCAGCCCCCAGGGGACAGGATGGGATACGCAGTATTTT.

This chain connects TRBV11-2 to TRBJ1-3; D gene uncertain. The CDR3 loop spans 15 amino acids. V was shortened by 2 bases and J by 0 bases, with 8 bases between the two germline ends. Looked up from germline, CDR1 is SGHAT and CDR2 is FQNNGV. The CDR3 sequence is CASSLITTSGNTIYF. The CDR3 bases are TGTGCCAGCAGCTTAATCACGACCTCTGGAAACACCATATATTTT. The variable domain in full, completed from reference TRBV11-2 and TRBJ1-3, reads EAGVAQSPRYKIIEKRQSVAFWCNPISGHATLYWYQQILGQGPKLLIQFQNNGVVDDSQLPKDRFSAERLKGVDSTLKIQPAKLEDSAVYLCASSLITTSGNTIYFGEGSWLTVV.

J is TRBJ1-1 and V is TRBV12-5; D gene uncertain. The germline gives CDR1 LGHNT, CDR2 FRNRAP. This CDR3 region has 13 residues. Trimming removed 2 bases at V and 0 bases at J, with 4 bases between. The CDR3 region has the DNA TGTGCTAGTGGTTTGTCAATGAACACTGAAGCTTTCTTT. This sequence encodes CASGLSMNTEAFF.

For this clone: A read error is likely, as this CDR3 ends without the conserved phenylalanine or tryptophan. No DNA is shown, since the ends of the CDR3 on it are uncertain; the CDR3 is the one TCRdb lists. V is TRBV30 and J is TRBJ2-7; TRBD1, the D gene given by the table, was not confirmed from the DNA. Germline loops: CDR1 GTSNPN, CDR2 SVGIG (reference sequence). The length of the CDR3 is 12 amino acids, counting both ends. CDR3 sequence: CAWSQPGTGVSY.

V is TRBV4-3 and J is TRBJ1-1; a possible D gene is TRBD1 (6 bases). V lost 0 bases, J lost 10 bases, and 15 bases lay in between. Looked up from germline, CDR1 is LGHNA and CDR2 is YSLEER. The CDR3 totals 14 residues. The CDR3 protein is CASSQEGWSGAAFF. The CDR3, as DNA: TGCGCCAGCAGCCAAGAGGGGTGGTCAGGGGCAGCTTTCTTT.

V usage is TRBV19 and J usage is TRBJ1-5; D ambiguous. CDR3 length equals 18 residues. V lost 3 bases, J lost 0 bases, and 18 bases lay in between. Germline values: CDR1 LNHDA, CDR2 SQIVND (reference sequence). The CDR3: CASSIGPTGPYSNQPQHF. The CDR3 region has the DNA TGTGCCAGTAGTATCGGGCCGACCGGCCCATATAGCAATCAGCCCCAGCATTTT. The whole variable domain, filled in from reference TRBV19 and TRBJ1-5, reads DGGITQSPKYLFRKEGQNVTLSCEQNLNHDAMYWYRQDPGQGLRLIYYSQIVNDFQKGDIAEGYSVSREKKESFPLTVTSAQKNPTAFYLCASSIGPTGPYSNQPQHFGDGTRLSIL.

The sample holds one count of this clone. The J gene is TRBJ1-5, the V gene TRBV30; the match to TRBD1 covers 7 bases. The CDR3 extends over 13 amino acids. CDR1 and CDR2 from the germline V gene are GTSNPN and SVGIG (reference sequence). The ends lost 6 bases at V and 4 bases at J; junction bases unmatched: 6. In nucleotides, the CDR3 is TGTGCCTGCGACCAGGGGGGAAATCAGCCCCAGCATTTT. Amino acids: CACDQGGNQPQHF.

The V and J genes are TRBV7-2 and TRBJ1-6; TRBD1 aligns across 8 bases. Germline V gene sequence: CDR1 SGHTA, CDR2 FQGNSA. This CDR3 has 16 residues. The V and J ends lost 5 bases and 6 bases, in that order; junction bases with no gene match: 9. CDR3: CASSPDRATPNSPLHF. For the CDR3, the DNA is TGTGCCAGCAGCCCGGACAGGGCAACACCTAATTCACCCCTCCACTTT.

This chain connects TRBV6-5 to TRBJ2-7, with D tentatively TRBD2 (5 bases). Trimming removed 6 bases at V and 4 bases at J, with 13 bases between. CDR1 is MNHEY and CDR2 is SVGAGI in the germline V gene. The CDR3 has 13 amino acids. CDR3: CASSSTGWYEQYF. In DNA form, the CDR3 reads TGTGCCAGCAGCTCCACGGGGTGGTACGAGCAGTACTTC.

This clone was seen a handful of times. The CDR3 here is CASSWMGTGLYNEQFF. The DNA for the CDR3 is TGTGCCAGCAGCTGGATGGGGACTGGACTCTACAATGAGCAGTTCTTC. This chain connects TRBV5-5 to TRBJ2-1; a weak D match, TRBD2 (6 bases). The CDR3 has 16 amino acids. The V end was cut by 3 bases, the J end by 3 bases, with 16 bases between. In germline, CDR1 is SGHKS, CDR2 YYEKEE (reference sequence).

V is TRBV15 and J is TRBJ2-3; D gene unclear. Trimming left V 3 bases short and J 2 bases short, with 15 bases between. The germline V gene has CDR1 LNHNV and CDR2 YYDKDF (reference sequence). The CDR3 extends over 16 amino acids. The CDR3 protein is CATSRVDGPLTDTQYF. CDR3 DNA: TGTGCCACCAGCAGGGTAGATGGCCCCCTCACAGATACGCAGTATTTT.

The rearrangement joins TRBV28 to TRBJ1-4, with D possibly matching TRBD1 (5 bases). Per germline, CDR1 MDHEN and CDR2 SYDVKM. This CDR3 is 15 amino acids long. Trimming took 2 bases from V and 6 from J, leaving 13 bases between them. As DNA, the CDR3 is TGTGCCAGCAGTTTACTAAGGGGCGCCGATGAAAAACTGTTTTTT. It codes for CASSLLRGADEKLFF. The full variable domain, its missing parts supplied by reference TRBV28 and TRBJ1-4, is DVKVTQSSRYLVKRTGEKVFLECVQDMDHENMFWYRQDPGLGLRLIYFSYDVKMKEKGDIPEGYSVSREKKERFSLILESASTNQTSMYLCASSLLRGADEKLFFGSGTQLSVL.

The chain has TRBV28 and TRBJ1-2; possibly TRBD1 for D (5 bases). CDR1 and CDR2 from the germline V gene are MDHEN and SYDVKM. The CDR3 is 12 residues long. Trimming took 10 bases from V and 4 from J, leaving 13 bases between them. The CDR3 protein is CAINTGGYGYTF. The CDR3 DNA is TGTGCCATTAACACGGGGGGCTATGGCTACACCTTC.

This clone was recorded a few times. The V and J genes are TRBV7-3 and TRBJ2-3, with D possibly TRBD1 on 6 matching bases. The V gene lost 6 bases and the J gene lost 7 bases, with 23 bases spanning the gap. The germline gives CDR1 SGHTA, CDR2 FQGTGA. CDR3 length: 16 amino acids. For the CDR3, the DNA is TGTGCCAGCAGTTCGGACGGGACATACGCCATGAATACGCAGTATTTT. This translates into CASSSDGTYAMNTQYF.

This clone was observed a few times. This chain joins TRBV4-2 and TRBJ2-7; tentatively, D is TRBD2 (6 bases). The length of the CDR3 is 14 residues. Trimming removed 1 base at V and 2 bases at J, with 9 bases between. The germline V gene encodes CDR1 LGHNA and CDR2 YNFKEQ. The CDR3 DNA sequence: TGTGCCAGCAGCCAAGGCTCGGGGGCCTACGAGCAGTACTTC. As protein: CASSQGSGAYEQYF.

The rearrangement links TRBV3-1 (or the pseudogene TRBV3-2) to TRBJ2-1; maybe TRBD2 (5 bases). Germline values: CDR1 LGHDT, CDR2 YNNKEL (reference sequence). Trimming removed 0 bases at V and 3 bases at J, with 9 bases between. The CDR3 length is 15 residues. The CDR3 coding sequence is TGTGCCAGCAGCCAAGACGATGGGAGCTACAATGAGCAGTTCTTC. Its translation is CASSQDDGSYNEQFF.

The CDR3 DNA follows: TGTGCCACCAGTCTCAACGGTGTTGGGCCCCAGCATTTT. This gives the protein CATSLNGVGPQHF. The chain links TRBV24-1 to TRBJ1-5; no reliable D call. The V gene lost 6 bases and the J gene lost 9 bases, with 14 bases spanning the gap. The length of the CDR3 is 13 residues. CDR1 and CDR2 (germline): KGHDR, SFDVKD.

This clone was counted a few times. The J gene is TRBJ1-1, the V gene TRBV29-1, with D hard to call. The CDR3 sequence is 12 residues long. Germline V lookup: CDR1 SQVTM, CDR2 ANQGSEA. Trimming removed 6 bases from V and 6 bases from J, with 14 bases in between. The CDR3 bases are TGCAGCGTCAGGCGGACTACCGCTGAAGCTTTCTTT. Protein product: CSVRRTTAEAFF.

The V and J genes are TRBV7-3 and TRBJ2-7, with TRBD2 matching over 8 bases. Looked up from germline, CDR1 is SGHTA and CDR2 is FQGTGA. This CDR3 is 15 amino acids long. V gave up 1 base and J gave up 6 bases; unmatched junction bases: 8. The CDR3: CASSLKLSGVAEQYF. Written as DNA, the CDR3 is TGTGCCAGCAGCTTAAAACTTAGCGGGGTGGCCGAGCAGTACTTC.

This clone was seen a single time. The rearrangement joins TRBV5-1 to TRBJ1-5; D perhaps matches TRBD1 (6 bases). Germline V gene lookup returns CDR1 SGHRS and CDR2 YFSETQ. Trimming left V 0 bases short and J 2 bases short, with 15 bases between. The CDR3 runs to 17 residues. This chain's CDR3 is CASSLGEGVWGNQPQHF. The DNA of the CDR3 is TGCGCCAGCAGCTTGGGGGAGGGGGTATGGGGCAATCAGCCCCAGCATTTT.

In nucleotides, the CDR3 is TGCGCCAGCAGCTTGGGGACTCAAGAGACCCAGTACTTC. Encoded protein: CASSLGTQETQYF. The V gene is TRBV5-1, the J gene TRBJ2-5, with a possible D match to TRBD2 (5 bases). There are 13 residues in the CDR3. Germline CDR1 is SGHRS and CDR2 is YFSETQ. V was shortened by 0 bases and J by 2 bases, with 5 bases between the two germline ends.

This clone was found a few times. The chain is built from TRBV7-9 and TRBJ2-2; no definite D call. V was clipped by 1 base and J by 4 bases, with 10 bases between them. The CDR3 loop spans 15 amino acids. Looked up from germline, CDR1 is SEHNR and CDR2 is FQNEAQ (reference sequence). Here the CDR3 reads CASSLGLSGTGELFF. DNA of the CDR3: TGTGCCAGCAGCTTAGGTTTGTCGGGCACCGGGGAGCTGTTTTTT.

This chain uses TRBV7-2 with TRBJ2-3, with TRBD1 identical over 11 bases. The V gene end was trimmed by 2 bases and the J gene end by 5 bases; junction bases not matched to a gene: 15. This CDR3 spans 19 amino acids. Germline V gene lookup returns CDR1 SGHTA and CDR2 FQGNSA. In DNA, the CDR3 is TGTGCCAGCAGCTTAACCGGGACAGGGGGTTCATTAATAGGAGATACGCAGTATTTT. Its protein product is CASSLTGTGGSLIGDTQYF.

The rearrangement joins TRBV30 to TRBJ2-2; TRBD1 is a possible D gene (5 bases). The CDR3 loop spans 15 amino acids. V lost 0 bases to trimming and J lost 4 bases, with 12 bases between them. Germline CDR1 is GTSNPN and CDR2 is SVGIG (reference sequence). DNA of the CDR3: TGTGCCTGGAGTGTCTCGGCAGGGCTCACCGGGGAGCTGTTTTTT. Encoded protein: CAWSVSAGLTGELFF. Looking up the rest from reference TRBV30 and TRBJ2-2 gives the full variable domain: SQTIHQWPATLVQPVGSPLSLECTVEGTSNPNLYWYRQAAGRGLQLLFYSVGIGQISSEVPQNLSASRPQDRQFILSSKKLLLSDSGFYLCAWSVSAGLTGELFFGEGSRLTVL.